The clone carrying this T cell receptor beta chain occurred a few times. The sample belongs to a study of blood T cell repertoires in COVID-19. TCRdb keeps only in-frame clones here, not all; method: immunoSEQ multiplex PCR. The sample includes around 300,000 clones, roughly 89% of them seen just once. There are 12 residues in the CDR3. V shed 3 bases and J shed 4 bases, with 7 bases lying between them. Germline CDR1 is MDHEN and CDR2 is SYDVKM. The chain joins TRBV28 to TRBJ2-7; D may be TRBD2 (5 bases). The specimen sequenced was peripheral blood. This clonotype was sampled from a woman between 35 and 50 years old who had recovered from COVID-19. The CDR3: CASSFLAYEQYF. The CDR3 DNA is TGTGCCAGCAGTTTCTTAGCGTACGAGCAGTACTTC. Full variable domain (rest looked up from reference TRBV28 and TRBJ2-7): DVKVTQSSRYLVKRTGEKVFLECVQDMDHENMFWYRQDPGLGLRLIYFSYDVKMKEKGDIPEGYSVSREKKERFSLILESASTNQTSMYLCASSFLAYEQYFGPGTRLTVT.